This T cell receptor (beta chain) originates from a study of radiation and T cells in renal cell carcinoma. About the research overall: Nephrectomy followed 15 Gy stereotactic body radiation by 4 weeks.

TCRdb's table, derived via immunoSEQ multiplex PCR, lists solely in-frame clones and lacks some. The sample includes 85,000 to 100,000 clones, approximately 86% seen only once; the top ten take over 6%. Study-wide results and caveats: Top tumor clonotypes rose in blood 2 weeks post-radiation, then contracted. Baseline intratumoral clonotype presence is unknown without pretreatment biopsies.

V trimming: 6 bases; J trimming: 7 bases; junction bases outside the gene matches: 5. CDR3 size: 12 residues. Per germline, CDR1 ENHRY and CDR2 SYGVKD. Sample time point: baseline pretreatment blood. Treatment in this sample: 15 Gy SBRT to primary tumor, nephrectomy 4 weeks later. Radiation-treated patients gave blood at baseline, week 2 and week 4. With respect to this clone: The target antigen is unknown.

The source is a man between 50 and 59 years old with renal cell carcinoma. Specimen: blood, collected from a patient whose treatment included radiotherapy and nephrectomy. This rearrangement joins TRBV10-3 to TRBJ2-7; 8 bases are a match to TRBD1. For the CDR3, the DNA is TGTGCCATCAGGGACAGGGCCGGTGAGCAGTACTTC. Protein sequence: CAIRDRAGEQYF.